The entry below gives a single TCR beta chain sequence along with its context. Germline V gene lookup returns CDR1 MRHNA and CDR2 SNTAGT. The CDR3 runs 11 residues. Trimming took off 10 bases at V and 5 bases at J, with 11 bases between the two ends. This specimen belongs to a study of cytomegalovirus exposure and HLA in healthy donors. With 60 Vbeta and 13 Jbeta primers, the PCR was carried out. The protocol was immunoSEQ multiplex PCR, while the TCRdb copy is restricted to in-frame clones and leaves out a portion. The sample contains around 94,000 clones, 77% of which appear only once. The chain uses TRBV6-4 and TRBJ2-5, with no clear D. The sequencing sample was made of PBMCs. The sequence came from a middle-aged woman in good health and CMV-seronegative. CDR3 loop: CATSTSETQYF. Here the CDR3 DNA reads TGTGCCACTTCGACTTCGGAGACCCAGTACTTC.